This TCR beta chain is drawn from a study of response to subunit inactivated influenza vaccine (dated by TCRdb to 2017 to 2018). About the study as a whole: Deep quantitative profiling of the T cell receptor repertoire was used in the study to follow responses to a trivalent subunit inactivated influenza vaccine.

Receptor amplification or capture employed RT-PCR. The sequencer was an Illumina HiSeq 2500. TCRdb reworked the public reads: Q25 trimming with fastp, MiXCR clone assembly, productive beta chains retained. One record per CDR3 amino acid sequence lists the most common genes and DNA. Counted in this sample were about 500,000 distinct CDR3 sequences; 16% of them appeared once. The top ten clonotypes cover roughly 3% of the sample. What the research found in general, with its limitations: According to the authors, only a limited number of new T cells may be recruited by each seasonal influenza vaccination.

For CDR1 and CDR2, the germline V gene (reference sequence) lists SEHNR and FQNEAQ. The CDR3 contains 14 residues, cysteine and phenylalanine counted. Left in the record is the CDR3 DNA by itself, 42 bases read in frame from the first base. Deletion took 4 bases off V and 0 bases off J, with a span of 9 bases between the germline ends. Worth noting for this clonotype: Its antigen specificity is not known. It has no much larger one-base neighbor in the sample; base qualities were not kept.

The chain joins TRBV7-9 to TRBJ2-5, with TRBD2 tentatively as D gene (5 bases match). Sample: CD4+ T cells sorted from PBMCs, taken roughly 24 months after vaccination. The receptor was derived from a man aged 50 to 75 who received an inactivated influenza vaccine. Donor details come from another sample of the same person, matched by shared clones. The bases read TGTGCCAGCAGCTCCGGACTGAACCAAGAGACCCAGTACTTC. Translated, this gives CASSSGLNQETQYF. The full variable domain, completed from the reference TRBV7-9 and TRBJ2-5 proteins outside the CDR3, reads DTGVSQNPRHKITKRGQNVTFRCDPISEHNRLYWYRQTLGQGPEFLTYFQNEAQLEKSRLLSDRFSAERPKGSFSTLEIQRTEQGDSAMYLCASSSGLNQETQYFGPGTRLLVL.